The 17 T cell receptor beta chains below all came from one sample that was sequenced in a study of CD4 T cells in relation to SARS-CoV-2 and coronaviruses. Which antigens these TCRs recognize remains unknown. Clones were read by immunoSEQ multiplex PCR, and TCRdb kept only the in-frame ones, dropping some. This sample has 20,000 to 25,000 clones, with approximately 68% found just once. The unexposed donors gave CD4+ T cells in about 2011-2019, prior to COVID-19. CD4+ T cells were isolated from the cells after about nine days of culture. Sequenced material: CD4+ T cells from PBMCs, cultured in vitro. The receptor set was obtained from a human donor in good health.

Here the CDR3 reads CAIGGIEAFF. DNA for the CDR3: TGTGCCATTGGGGGCATTGAAGCTTTCTTT. This rearrangement joins TRBV7-9 to TRBJ1-1; D is perhaps TRBD1 (6 bases). CDR1 and CDR2 from the germline V gene are SEHNR and FQNEAQ (reference sequence). V was pared by 10 bases and J by 7 bases, with 10 bases between. This CDR3 spans 10 amino acids.

The chain couples TRBV7-2 to TRBJ2-3; D is uncertain. From germline, CDR1 is SGHTA and CDR2 FQGNSA. Trimming removed 5 bases from V and 3 bases from J, with 3 bases in between. CDR3 size: 11 residues. Written as DNA, the CDR3 is TGTGCCAGCAGCCTGACAGATACGCAGTATTTT. Its protein product is CASSLTDTQYF.

This clone was seen more than once but under ten times. The chain has TRBV19 and TRBJ2-5, with a tentative D call TRBD2 (5 bases). Germline values: CDR1 LNHDA, CDR2 SQIVND (reference sequence). The V end lost 5 bases, the J end lost 4 bases, and 20 bases lay between the germline ends. There are 16 residues in the CDR3. The CDR3 sequence: CASSPSLDGSRETQYF. The CDR3 bases are TGTGCCAGTAGTCCTAGCCTAGACGGCTCGAGAGAGACCCAGTACTTC.

The rearrangement uses TRBV20-1 and TRBJ1-2; D perhaps matches TRBD1 (6 bases). From germline, CDR1 is DFQATT and CDR2 SNEGSKA (reference sequence). The germline V and J ends were trimmed by 3 bases and 4 bases, with 15 bases remaining between them. The CDR3 contains 14 residues. The CDR3 nucleotides read TGCAGTGCTAGTTTACAGGGCCAGAGCTATGGCTACACCTTC. Protein sequence: CSASLQGQSYGYTF.

The chain recombines TRBV12-3 or TRBV12-4 with TRBJ1-1; no clear D gene. CDR3 length: 13 residues. V was clipped by 0 bases and J by 5 bases, with 7 bases between them. The CDR3 here is CASSLAGGTEAFF. CDR3 DNA: TGTGCCAGCAGTTTAGCAGGAGGGACTGAAGCTTTCTTT.

This chain uses TRBV5-1 with TRBJ2-2, with a weak D call TRBD1 (5 bases). V dropped 7 bases and J dropped 3 bases, with 13 bases sitting between them. This CDR3 comprises 14 residues. Germline assignment: CDR1 SGHRS and CDR2 YFSETQ. CDR3: CASGASGYTGELFF. The CDR3 coding sequence is TGCGCCAGCGGCGCTTCAGGGTACACCGGGGAGCTGTTTTTT.

The rearrangement links TRBV5-5 to TRBJ2-7; 7 nucleotides agree with TRBD1. The CDR3 contains 15 residues. The germline V gene encodes CDR1 SGHKS and CDR2 YYEKEE (reference sequence). Germline trimming cut 3 bases from V and 4 bases from J; bases unmatched to any gene: 10. CDR3 DNA sequence: TGTGCCAGCAGCTCAACCAGGACAGGCTCGTACGAGCAGTACTTC. This codes for CASSSTRTGSYEQYF.

This clone was seen more than once but under ten times. The chain uses TRBV19 and TRBJ1-2, with 9 bases matching TRBD1. J gave up 6 bases and V 5 bases, and 4 bases lay outside the gene matches. Germline V gives CDR1 LNHDA, CDR2 SQIVND (reference sequence). The CDR3 runs to 13 residues. The CDR3 protein is CASSVQGADGYTF. CDR3 nucleotides: TGTGCCAGTAGTGTACAGGGGGCTGATGGCTACACCTTC.

The count of this clone is one. This chain connects TRBV6-5 to TRBJ2-3; D uncertain. The CDR3 contains 15 residues. CDR1 is MNHEY, CDR2 SVGAGI, per germline. The V gene lost 0 bases and the J gene lost 2 bases, with 9 bases spanning the gap. CDR3 bases: TGTGCCAGCAGTTACTCTATTGTAGTCACAGATACGCAGTATTTT. Its translation: CASSYSIVVTDTQYF.

The chain uses TRBV6-2 or TRBV6-3 and TRBJ1-2, with D maybe TRBD1 (5 bases). The CDR3 runs to 19 residues. Germline values: CDR1 MNHEY, CDR2 SVGEGT. V dropped 9 bases and J dropped 0 bases, with 29 bases sitting between them. The CDR3 nucleotides read TGTGCCAGGAGCTCCAAAGTACCTTCCGAGGACATAGCTAACTATGGCTACACCTTC. Translating it yields CARSSKVPSEDIANYGYTF.

The V call is TRBV7-2, the J call TRBJ2-4; TRBD1 aligns across 9 bases. The V and J ends lost 4 bases and 7 bases, in that order; junction bases with no gene match: 2. The CDR3 is made up of 13 amino acids. The germline V gene has CDR1 SGHTA and CDR2 FQGNSA. CDR3 protein: CASSSDRGNIQYF. CDR3 nucleotides: TGTGCCAGCAGCTCCGACAGGGGGAACATTCAGTACTTC.

The rearrangement uses TRBV6-1 and TRBJ2-1; TRBD2 might be the D (5 bases). Trimming shortened V by 1 base and J by 3 bases, and 13 bases separated the two germline ends. There are 16 residues in the CDR3. Per the germline V gene, CDR1 is MNHNS and CDR2 is SASEGT. The CDR3 coding sequence is TGTGCCAGCAGTGAAGAGAGGGATACAATCTACAATGAGCAGTTCTTC. Translating it yields CASSEERDTIYNEQFF.

The table lists this clone with a few counts. This chain joins TRBV7-6 and TRBJ1-4; the D gene is possibly TRBD1 (6 bases). V lost 5 bases to trimming and J lost 8 bases, with 18 bases between them. Germline-derived CDR1 and CDR2 are SGHVS and FNYEAQ. The CDR3 has 15 amino acids. CDR3 in amino acids: CASSLRRGAREKLFF. CDR3 DNA: TGTGCCAGCAGCCTACGGAGGGGGGCGAGGGAAAAACTGTTTTTT. Supplemented by reference TRBV7-6 and TRBJ1-4, the full variable domain reads GAGVSQSPRYKVTKRGQDVALRCDPISGHVSLYWYRQALGQGPEFLTYFNYEAQQDKSGLPNDRFSAERPEGSISTLTIQRTEQRDSAMYRCASSLRRGAREKLFFGSGTQLSVL.

This clone was counted a few times. The rearrangement links TRBV6-2 or TRBV6-3 to TRBJ1-2, with D maybe TRBD1 (6 bases). V was pared by 6 bases and J by 4 bases, with 15 bases between. The CDR3 runs 14 residues. Germline CDR1 is MNHEY and CDR2 is SVGEGT. CDR3 amino acids: CASRPYRDGYGYTF. DNA of the CDR3: TGTGCCAGCAGGCCTTACAGGGACGGCTATGGCTACACCTTC.

This clone was seen more than once but under ten times. DNA of the CDR3: TGCGCCAGCAGCCACTTCAGGGAGGAAAAACTGTTTTTT. Its protein is CASSHFREEKLFF. V and J are TRBV4-1 and TRBJ1-4, with a possible D match to TRBD1 (5 bases). From germline, CDR1 is MGHRA and CDR2 YSYEKL. V was trimmed by 3 bases and J by 8 bases, leaving 10 bases between them. This CDR3 comprises 13 residues.

In its sample, this clone was seen a few times. The chain carries TRBV7-8 and TRBJ1-1; a possible D gene is TRBD1 (5 bases). The length of the CDR3 is 13 residues. Germline CDR1 and CDR2: SGHVS and FQNEAQ. V was cut by 4 bases and J by 1 base, with 7 bases left in between. The CDR3 nucleotides read TGTGCCAGCAGCTCCGGGGGGAACACTGAAGCTTTCTTT. Translated, it gives CASSSGGNTEAFF.

This chain links TRBV27 with TRBJ1-2; 9 bases line up with TRBD1. The V and J ends lost 9 bases and 8 bases, in that order; junction bases with no gene match: 4. Germline CDR1 MNHEY, CDR2 SMNVEV (reference sequence). This CDR3 has 11 amino acids. The CDR3: CASRDREGYTF. As DNA, the CDR3 is TGTGCCAGTAGGGACAGGGAGGGCTACACCTTC.